Each of the 23 T cell receptor beta chains below was sequenced from the same sample in a study of OX40 agonist ivuxolimab in advanced cancers. The protocol was immunoSEQ multiplex PCR, while the TCRdb copy is restricted to in-frame clones and leaves out a portion. The sample consists of fewer than 70,000 clones, about 85% of them appearing once. Material: CD4+ or CD8+ T cells sorted from blood, obtained in a trial of the OX40 agonist ivuxolimab. The receptors here all came from an adult with an advanced solid tumor such as melanoma, head and neck, liver or kidney cancer.

The sample holds one count of this clone. The chain employs TRBV7-2 and TRBJ1-2, with a weak D call TRBD1 (6 bases). V gave up 5 bases and J gave up 5 bases, with 24 bases separating them. Germline values: CDR1 SGHTA, CDR2 FQGNSA. This CDR3 contains 17 residues. CDR3 sequence reads: CASSPTGATARVYGYTF. The CDR3 DNA sequence: TGTGCCAGCAGCCCGACGGGGGCAACCGCCCGGGTTTATGGCTACACCTTC.

V and J are TRBV30 and TRBJ1-4; D ambiguous. Per germline, CDR1 GTSNPN and CDR2 SVGIG (reference sequence). There are 13 residues in the CDR3. Deletions cut 2 bases from V and 8 bases from J, with 12 bases between. CDR3: CAWSNGVEEKLFF. The CDR3 nucleotides read TGTGCCTGGAGTAATGGGGTGGAGGAAAAACTGTTTTTT.

This CDR3 is CASSLQKRVGTYEQYF. The CDR3 bases are TGTGCCAGCAGCTTACAAAAGCGGGTGGGAACCTACGAGCAGTACTTC. The gene calls are TRBV5-4 and TRBJ2-7; D may be TRBD2 (6 bases). Germline V CDR1 and CDR2: SGHNT, YYREEE (reference sequence). Trimming removed 2 bases from V and 2 bases from J, with 17 bases in between. The CDR3 consists of 16 residues.

The chain employs TRBV7-9 and TRBJ1-2, with unresolved D. CDR3 size: 10 residues. The V end was cut by 5 bases, the J end by 6 bases, with 4 bases between. CDR1 and CDR2 (germline): SEHNR, FQNEAQ (reference sequence). The CDR3 protein is CASSLDGYTF. The CDR3 nucleotides read TGTGCCAGCAGCCTGGATGGCTACACCTTC. The full variable domain, its missing parts supplied by reference TRBV7-9 and TRBJ1-2, is DTGVSQNPRHKITKRGQNVTFRCDPISEHNRLYWYRQTLGQGPEFLTYFQNEAQLEKSRLLSDRFSAERPKGSFSTLEIQRTEQGDSAMYLCASSLDGYTFGSGTRLTVV.

The chain couples TRBV7-9 to TRBJ1-1; D remains ambiguous. V lost 3 bases, J lost 1 base, and 12 bases lay in between. Germline values: CDR1 SEHNR, CDR2 FQNEAQ (reference sequence). This CDR3 region has 15 residues. In nucleotides, the CDR3 is TGTGCCAGCAGCTTTAGTGGGATGTCGAACACTGAAGCTTTCTTT. Its translation: CASSFSGMSNTEAFF.

A few counts support this clone. This chain links TRBV2 with TRBJ2-7; 7 bases fit TRBD1. The CDR3 runs 14 residues. Looked up from germline, CDR1 is SNHLY and CDR2 is FYNNEI. V was pared by 0 bases and J by 3 bases, with 2 bases of the junction left unmatched. Written as DNA, the CDR3 is TGTGCCAGCAGTGAAGCCCCAGGGGGCTACGAGCAGTACTTC. Protein sequence: CASSEAPGGYEQYF.

The gene calls are TRBV6-6 and TRBJ1-1; D possibly corresponds to TRBD1 (5 bases). V lost 9 bases to trimming and J lost 7 bases, with 15 bases between them. The CDR3 is 12 amino acids. The germline CDR1 and CDR2 sequences are MNHNY and SVGAGI (reference sequence). The CDR3 nucleotides are TGTGCCAGTTTAGGGGATACGCTTGAAGCTTTCTTT. It yields the protein CASLGDTLEAFF.

The V and J genes are TRBV4-3 and TRBJ1-1; 7 bases align to TRBD1. Germline CDR1 LGHNA, CDR2 YSLEER. The CDR3 has 14 amino acids. Unmatched junction bases numbered 5, after V lost 2 bases and J lost 5 bases. CDR3 sequence: CASSQRPGGTEAFF. CDR3 nucleotides: TGCGCCAGCAGCCAACGCCCAGGGGGGACTGAAGCTTTCTTT.

This chain connects TRBV11-3 to TRBJ1-1, with TRBD1 matching over 9 bases. CDR1 is SGHNT, CDR2 YENEEA, per germline. V lost 5 bases and J lost 3; bases outside the gene matches: 13. The length of the CDR3 is 17 residues. DNA of the CDR3: TGTGCCAGCAGCCTCTCGGGACAGGGTCGGTGGGACACTGAAGCTTTCTTT. It encodes CASSLSGQGRWDTEAFF.

V and J are TRBV11-2 and TRBJ1-2; weak D call: TRBD1 (6 bases). Germline CDR1 is SGHAT and CDR2 is FQNNGV. The CDR3 is 14 residues long. V was clipped by 5 bases and J by 0 bases, with 10 bases between them. The CDR3 spells CASSPDRTNYGYTF. The CDR3 region has the DNA TGTGCCAGCAGCCCGGACAGAACTAACTATGGCTACACCTTC.

V usage is TRBV29-1 and J usage is TRBJ2-7; unclear D gene. The V gene's germline CDR1 is SQVTM and CDR2 ANQGSEA. V shed 6 bases and J shed 7 bases, with 10 bases lying between them. The CDR3 extends over 10 amino acids. The DNA for the CDR3 is TGCAGCGTGCAAACGATAGAGCAGTACTTC. It yields the protein CSVQTIEQYF.

This clone is a singleton in its sample. The rearrangement links TRBV7-9 to TRBJ1-2; D might be TRBD1 (5 bases). Germline CDR1 and CDR2: SEHNR and FQNEAQ (reference sequence). The CDR3 covers 13 residues. V lost 5 bases and J lost 4, with 11 bases in between. The CDR3 DNA is TGTGCCAGCAGCCCGACAGAGGGCTATGGCTACACCTTC. It encodes CASSPTEGYGYTF.

The chain is built from TRBV7-2 and TRBJ2-3; TRBD2 matches 11 bases. The CDR3 sequence is 15 residues long. Germline V gene data show CDR1 as SGHTA and CDR2 as FQGNSA. With V trimmed by 3 bases and J by 5 bases, 4 bases remained unmatched. CDR3 DNA: TGTGCCAGCAGCTTGACTAGCGGGGATTTAGATACGCAGTATTTT. It is translated as CASSLTSGDLDTQYF.

V usage is TRBV21-1 and J usage is TRBJ1-2. TRBV21-1 is classified as a pseudogene. CDR3 length: 15 amino acids. CDR3 sequence (DNA): TGTGCCAGCAGCAAGGGGGGGTCCCCGAAGTCTGGCTACACCTTC. This sequence encodes CASSKGGSPKSGYTF.

V usage is TRBV5-4 and J usage is TRBJ1-6, with D uncertain. CDR3 length: 15 residues. V dropped 1 base and J dropped 12 bases, with 17 bases sitting between them. Germline lookup yields CDR1 SGHNT and CDR2 YYREEE (reference sequence). This CDR3 is CASSLKAGSGIPLHF. CDR3 coding DNA: TGTGCCAGCAGCTTGAAGGCGGGGTCCGGGATACCCCTCCACTTT.

V is TRBV5-6 and J is TRBJ1-5; TRBD1 matches at 7 bases. Trimming at V came to 4 bases and at J to 5 bases, leaving 9 bases not matched to a gene. The CDR3 covers 15 residues. CDR1 and CDR2 (germline): SGHDT, YYEEEE. CDR3 sequence (DNA): TGTGCCAGCAGCCTTGCCCGCAGGGGGGATCAGCCCCAGCATTTT. This encodes CASSLARRGDQPQHF.

This chain links TRBV11-2 with TRBJ1-4; D is perhaps TRBD1 (5 bases). This CDR3 has 17 residues. The germline gives CDR1 SGHAT, CDR2 FQNNGV. The V and J ends lost 4 bases and 7 bases respectively, with 22 bases between them. The CDR3 region is CASSSVRGRALGEKLFF. The CDR3 coding sequence is TGTGCCAGCAGCTCAGTGCGGGGGAGGGCTTTAGGTGAAAAACTGTTTTTT.

With regard to this clone: The germline gene is not matched at one end of the junction; a read error may be the cause. J is TRBJ2-3 and V is TRBV7-7; TRBD2 might be the D (7 bases). The CDR3 is 14 amino acids. Germline assignment: CDR1 SSHAT and CDR2 FNYEAQ (reference sequence). CDR3 sequence: CASSSGEGTDTQYF. The CDR3 DNA reads TGTGCTAGCAGTTCAGGGGAGGGAACAGATACGCAGTATTTT.

The rearrangement links TRBV29-1 to TRBJ1-2; 7 nucleotides agree with TRBD1. The CDR3 sequence is 12 residues long. Germline loops: CDR1 SQVTM, CDR2 ANQGSEA. Trimming took 7 bases from V and 4 from J; bases not matched to a gene: 6. CDR3 nucleotide sequence: TGCAGCGACTTGACAGGGACCTATGGCTACACCTTC. This sequence encodes CSDLTGTYGYTF.

This chain joins TRBV5-4 and TRBJ2-6; D tentatively reads TRBD1 or TRBD2 (5 bases each). Trimming pared 0 bases from V and 4 bases from J, leaving 17 bases between. CDR3 length: 18 amino acids. From germline, CDR1 is SGHNT and CDR2 YYREEE (reference sequence). The CDR3 sequence: CASSLGGTEVSGANVLTF. The CDR3 bases are TGTGCCAGCAGCTTGGGGGGGACGGAAGTTTCAGGGGCCAACGTCCTGACTTTC.

This clone was recorded only once. The same CDR3 arises from other DNA sequences in this sample as well. The genes are TRBV7-2 and TRBJ1-5; 7 bases match TRBD1. V was pared by 5 bases and J by 5 bases, with 3 bases of the junction left unmatched. Germline V lookup: CDR1 SGHTA, CDR2 FQGNSA. This CDR3 spans 13 amino acids. The chain's CDR3 is CASSLQGDQPQHF. CDR3 nucleotide sequence: TGTGCCAGCAGCCTGCAGGGGGATCAGCCCCAGCATTTT.

The genes are TRBV5-1 and TRBJ1-6; the D is unclear. Germline CDR1 SGHRS, CDR2 YFSETQ. V lost 0 bases, J lost 8 bases, and 9 bases lay in between. The CDR3 length is 14 residues. In DNA, the CDR3 is TGCGCCAGCAGCTTGGGCCGGATAGATTCACCCCTCCACTTT. It codes for CASSLGRIDSPLHF.

A few counts support this clone. Other DNA sequences in the same sample also yield this CDR3. The chain combines TRBV5-1 with TRBJ2-4, with a possible D match to TRBD2 (6 bases). Germline CDR1 SGHRS, CDR2 YFSETQ. V shed 0 bases and J shed 8 bases, with 9 bases lying between them. This CDR3 is 13 amino acids long. CDR3 loop: CASSLGGLDIQYF. The CDR3 bases are TGCGCCAGCAGCTTGGGGGGACTGGACATTCAGTACTTC.